This TCR beta chain was sequenced during a study of blood T cell repertoires in COVID-19. Looking at the study overall: Sample material is recorded as cDNA or gDNA derived from T cells, B-cell-depleted T cells, or PBMCs.

Those enrolled in Seattle joined during active infection and were followed longitudinally afterward. In the authors' workflow: Amplification of reference gene primers provided the estimated nucleated cell counts. Repertoires were generated with immunoSEQ multiplex PCR, while TCRdb's copy carries only in-frame clones and drops some. D and trimming come from the DNA, and the V and J calls and clone size come from that table. The repertoire consists of approximately 170,000 clones, with approximately 91% occurring once and the leading ten covering about 5%. CDR1 is LNHNV, CDR2 YYDKDF, per germline (reference sequence). The CDR3 length is 13 residues. V was cut by 3 bases and J by 4 bases, with 9 bases left in between.

This chain connects TRBV15 to TRBJ1-2; D is unresolved. The source material was peripheral blood. This clonotype was sampled from a man aged 18-30 years with COVID-19, enrolled during active disease. CDR3 in DNA: TGTGCCACCAGCAGTTTCTACAGCTATGGCTACACCTTC. This sequence encodes CATSSFYSYGYTF.